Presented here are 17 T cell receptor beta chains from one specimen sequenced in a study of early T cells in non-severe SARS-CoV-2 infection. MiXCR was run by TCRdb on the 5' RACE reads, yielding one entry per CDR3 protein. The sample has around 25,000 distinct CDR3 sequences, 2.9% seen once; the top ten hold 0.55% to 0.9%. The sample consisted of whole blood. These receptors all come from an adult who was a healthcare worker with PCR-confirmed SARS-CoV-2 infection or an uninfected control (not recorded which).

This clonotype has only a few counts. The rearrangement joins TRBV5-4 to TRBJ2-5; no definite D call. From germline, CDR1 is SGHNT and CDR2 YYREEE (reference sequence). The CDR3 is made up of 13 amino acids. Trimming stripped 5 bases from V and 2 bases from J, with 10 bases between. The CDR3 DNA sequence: TGTGCCAGCAGGTTCACCCTTCAAGAGACCCAGTACTTC. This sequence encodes CASRFTLQETQYF.

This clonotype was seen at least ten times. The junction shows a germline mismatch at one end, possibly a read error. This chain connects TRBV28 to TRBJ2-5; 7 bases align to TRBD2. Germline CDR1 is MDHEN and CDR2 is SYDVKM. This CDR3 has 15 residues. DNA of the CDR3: TGTGCCAGCACAGGGAAAGAGGGAGGGCAAGTGACCCAGTACTTC. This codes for CASTGKEGGQVTQYF.

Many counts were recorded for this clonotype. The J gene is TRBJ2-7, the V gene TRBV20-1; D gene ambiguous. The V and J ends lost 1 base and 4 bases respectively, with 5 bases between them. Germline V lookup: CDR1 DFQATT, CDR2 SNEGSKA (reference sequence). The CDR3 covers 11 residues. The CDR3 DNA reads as TGCAGTGCTAGAGTTAGTTACGAGCAGTACGTC. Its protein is CSARVSYEQYV.

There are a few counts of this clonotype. CDR3 bases: TGTGCCACACATACAGCGGGATCCGGGGAGCTGTTTTTT. It specifies CATHTAGSGELFF. The chain is built from TRBV15 and TRBJ2-2; TRBD2 agrees at 7 bases. The germline gives CDR1 LNHNV, CDR2 YYDKDF (reference sequence). Losses at the gene ends were 9 bases for V and 6 bases for J; bases not matched to a gene: 7. The CDR3 contains 13 residues.

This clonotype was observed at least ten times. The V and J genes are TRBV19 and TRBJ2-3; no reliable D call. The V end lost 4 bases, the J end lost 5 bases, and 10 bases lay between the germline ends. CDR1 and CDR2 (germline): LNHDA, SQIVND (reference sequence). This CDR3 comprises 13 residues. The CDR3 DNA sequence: TGTGCCAGTAGTAGGGATCGGCGAGATACGCAGTATTTT. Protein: CASSRDRRDTQYF.

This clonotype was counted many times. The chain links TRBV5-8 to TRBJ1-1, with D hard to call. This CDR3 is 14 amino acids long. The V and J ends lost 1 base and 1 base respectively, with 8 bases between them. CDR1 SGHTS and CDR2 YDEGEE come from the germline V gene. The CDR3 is CASSLTLQNTEAFF. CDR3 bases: TGTGCCAGCAGCTTGACACTGCAGAACACTGAAGCTTTCTTT.

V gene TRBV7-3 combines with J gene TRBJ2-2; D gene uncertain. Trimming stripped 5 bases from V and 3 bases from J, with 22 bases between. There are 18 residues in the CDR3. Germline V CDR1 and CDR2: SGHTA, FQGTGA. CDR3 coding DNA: TGTGCCAGCAGCAGCGCTAAAAGGGCCCTCGGAGACACCGGGGAGCTGTTTTTT. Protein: CASSSAKRALGDTGELFF.

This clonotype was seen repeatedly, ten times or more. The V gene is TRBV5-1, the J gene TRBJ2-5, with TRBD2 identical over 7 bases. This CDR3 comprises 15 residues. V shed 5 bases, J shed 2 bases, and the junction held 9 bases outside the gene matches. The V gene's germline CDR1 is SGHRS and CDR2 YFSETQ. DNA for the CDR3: TGCGCCAGCAGAGAGTGGACTAGTGATCAAGAGACCCAGTACTTC. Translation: CASREWTSDQETQYF.

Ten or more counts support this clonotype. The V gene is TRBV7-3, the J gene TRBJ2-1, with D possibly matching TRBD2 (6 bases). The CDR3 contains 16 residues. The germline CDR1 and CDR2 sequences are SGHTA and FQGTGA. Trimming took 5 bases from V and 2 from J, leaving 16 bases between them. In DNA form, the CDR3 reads TGTGCCAGCAGCCCCCGGGCAGGCGGGACCTACAATGAGCAGTTCTTC. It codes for CASSPRAGGTYNEQFF.

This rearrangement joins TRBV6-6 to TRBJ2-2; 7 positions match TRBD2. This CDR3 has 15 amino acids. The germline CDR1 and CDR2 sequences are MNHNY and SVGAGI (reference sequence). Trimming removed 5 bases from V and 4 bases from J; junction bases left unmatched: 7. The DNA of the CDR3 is TGTGCCAGCAGTCTCCAGCGGGGACCCACCGGGGAGCTGTTTTTT. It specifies CASSLQRGPTGELFF.

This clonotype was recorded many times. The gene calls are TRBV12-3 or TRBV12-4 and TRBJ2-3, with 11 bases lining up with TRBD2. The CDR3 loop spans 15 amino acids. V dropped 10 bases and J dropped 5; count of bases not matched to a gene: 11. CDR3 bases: TGTGCCACCCAACCCCGACTAGCGGGAAGAGATACGCAGTATTTT. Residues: CATQPRLAGRDTQYF.

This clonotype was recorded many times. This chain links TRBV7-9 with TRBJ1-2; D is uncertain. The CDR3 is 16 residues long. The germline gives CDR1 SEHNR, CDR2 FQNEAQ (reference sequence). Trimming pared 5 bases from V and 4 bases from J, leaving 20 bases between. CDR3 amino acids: CASSHKGGRSGYGYTF. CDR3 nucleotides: TGTGCCAGCAGCCACAAGGGAGGGCGGTCCGGCTATGGCTACACCTTC. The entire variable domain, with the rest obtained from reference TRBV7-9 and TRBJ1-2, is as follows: DTGVSQNPRHKITKRGQNVTFRCDPISEHNRLYWYRQTLGQGPEFLTYFQNEAQLEKSRLLSDRFSAERPKGSFSTLEIQRTEQGDSAMYLCASSHKGGRSGYGYTFGSGTRLTVV.

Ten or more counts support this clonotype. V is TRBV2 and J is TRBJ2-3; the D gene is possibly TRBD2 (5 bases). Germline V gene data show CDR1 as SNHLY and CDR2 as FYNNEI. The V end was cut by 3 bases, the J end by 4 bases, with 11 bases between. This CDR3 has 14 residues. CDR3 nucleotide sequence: TGTGCCAGCAGTGACACTAGGCGGTCAGATACGCAGTATTTT. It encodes CASSDTRRSDTQYF.

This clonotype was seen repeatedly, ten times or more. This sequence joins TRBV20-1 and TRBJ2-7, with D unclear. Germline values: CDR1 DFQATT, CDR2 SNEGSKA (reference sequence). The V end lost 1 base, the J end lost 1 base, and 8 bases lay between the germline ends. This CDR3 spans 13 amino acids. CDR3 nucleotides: TGCAGTGCTAGAGGGGGAAAGTCCTACGAGCAGTACGTC. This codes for CSARGGKSYEQYV.

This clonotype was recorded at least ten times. The CDR3 nucleotides are TGTGCCAGCAGTTACCCCGACAGGGGCCCTGGGGTCACTGAAGCTTTCTTT. Translation: CASSYPDRGPGVTEAFF. This rearrangement joins TRBV6-6 to TRBJ1-1, with 8 bases fitting TRBD1. Germline V gene data show CDR1 as MNHNY and CDR2 as SVGAGI (reference sequence). With 2 bases clipped from V and 4 bases from J, the junction kept 12 bases outside the gene matches. The CDR3 is 17 residues long.

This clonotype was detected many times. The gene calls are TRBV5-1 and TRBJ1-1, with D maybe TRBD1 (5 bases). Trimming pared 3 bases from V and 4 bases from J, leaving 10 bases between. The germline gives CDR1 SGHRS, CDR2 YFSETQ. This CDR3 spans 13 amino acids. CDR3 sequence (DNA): TGCGCCAGCAGCTCCCAGGGAAGCACTGAAGCTTTCTTT. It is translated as CASSSQGSTEAFF.

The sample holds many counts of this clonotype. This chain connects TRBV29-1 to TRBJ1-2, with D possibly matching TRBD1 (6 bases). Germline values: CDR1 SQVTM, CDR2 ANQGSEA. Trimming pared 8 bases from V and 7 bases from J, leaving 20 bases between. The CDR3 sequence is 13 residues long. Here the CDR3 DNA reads TGCAGCACCAGGACAGCCCAAGACACTGGCTACACCTTC. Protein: CSTRTAQDTGYTF.